A selection of T cell receptor beta chains follows, all from one sample in a study of blood T cell repertoires in COVID-19. Sequencing used immunoSEQ multiplex PCR; TCRdb keeps in-frame clones, though not all of them. This table holds just over 150,000 clones, 80% found once. Sequenced material: peripheral blood. These receptors were taken from a man aged 55 to 70 with acute or convalescent COVID-19. Each CDR3 is given with its conserved first and last residue. A D gene is named only where the DNA matches it firmly. Size is stated for part of the rows, as once, few or many counts, or as a class when the clone is expanded.

v_call	clone_size	j_call	d_call	cdr3_aa	cdr3_nt
TRBV5-6	-	TRBJ1-1	TRBD1	CASSLPGQRIMNTEAFF	TGTGCCAGCAGCTTACCGGGACAGAGGATAATGAACACTGAAGCTTTCTTT
TRBV6-6	-	TRBJ2-7	-	CASRFEIEQYF	TGTGCCAGCAGATTCGAGATCGAGCAGTACTTC
TRBV3-1/TRBV3-2	-	TRBJ2-7	-	CASSPRPGGSGLGEQYF	TGTGCCAGCAGCCCAAGACCGGGGGGCTCGGGCTTGGGAGAGCAGTACTTC
TRBV7-2	-	TRBJ2-7	TRBD2	CASSLNPSGVLSYEQYF	TGTGCCAGCAGCTTAAACCCTAGCGGAGTTCTCTCCTACGAGCAGTACTTC
TRBV20-1	once	TRBJ2-7	-	CSASLMSRQYF	TGCAGTGCTAGTCTTATGAGTCGGCAGTACTTC
TRBV28	-	TRBJ1-2	-	CASSTSAGYTF	TGTGCCAGCAGTACTAGTGCTGGCTACACCTTC
TRBV6-5	-	TRBJ1-1	-	CASRSPSGSAEAFF	TGTGCCAGCAGATCCCCGTCAGGATCGGCTGAAGCTTTCTTT
TRBV28	-	TRBJ2-7	-	CASTVQASSYEQYF	TGTGCCAGCACGGTCCAGGCCAGCTCCTACGAGCAGTACTTC
TRBV19	-	TRBJ2-1	-	CASSIVLGRHSYNEQFF	TGTGCCAGTAGTATAGTGCTGGGGCGCCATTCCTACAATGAGCAGTTCTTC
TRBV6-5	-	TRBJ1-1	-	CASSRGENTEAFF	TGTGCCAGCAGCCGGGGGGAGAACACTGAAGCTTTCTTT
TRBV19	-	TRBJ1-2	-	CASTIGNYGYTF	TGTGCCAGTACCATCGGGAATTATGGCTACACCTTC
TRBV5-4	-	TRBJ2-7	TRBD1	CASSTTGQGLREQYF	TGTGCCAGCAGCACTACGGGACAGGGGCTAAGAGAGCAGTACTTC
TRBV19	-	TRBJ1-3	-	CASSMDSSGNTIYF	TGTGCCAGTAGTATGGACAGCTCTGGAAACACCATATATTTT
TRBV19	few	TRBJ1-4	TRBD1	CASSLGQGAEKLFF	TGTGCCAGTAGTCTAGGACAGGGGGCTGAAAAACTGTTTTTT
TRBV3-1/TRBV3-2	-	TRBJ2-7	TRBD2	CASSQDEPLGLAGGGEQYF	TGTGCCAGCAGCCAAGATGAACCCCTGGGGTTAGCGGGAGGTGGCGAGCAGTACTTC
TRBV27	few	TRBJ2-2	TRBD2	CASRSGGASTGELFF	TGTGCCAGCAGAAGCGGGGGGGCATCCACCGGGGAGCTGTTTTTT
TRBV7-6	-	TRBJ1-1	TRBD1	CASSLGPGQTNTEAFF	TGTGCCAGCAGCTTAGGACCGGGACAGACCAACACTGAAGCTTTCTTT
TRBV25-1	-	TRBJ2-7	-	CASSGYSGSGEQYF	TGTGCCAGCAGTGGATATTCAGGGTCCGGCGAGCAGTACTTC
TRBV3-1/TRBV3-2	-	TRBJ2-5	TRBD2	CASSREGNTAQYF	TGTGCCAGCAGCCGGGAGGGGAATACGGCCCAGTACTTC
TRBV7-9	-	TRBJ2-7	TRBD2	CASSLGSGGVYEQYF	TGTGCCAGCAGCTTAGGCAGCGGGGGGGTCTACGAGCAGTACTTC
TRBV5-4	-	TRBJ2-1	TRBD2	CASKRRESHNEQFF	TGTGCCAGCAAAAGGCGGGAGTCTCACAATGAGCAGTTCTTC
TRBV11-1	few	TRBJ1-1	-	CASSKTVMNTEAFF	TGTGCCAGCAGCAAGACAGTAATGAACACTGAAGCTTTCTTT
TRBV6-2/TRBV6-3	-	TRBJ2-1	TRBD2	CASSPFLAGGAHYNEQFF	TGTGCCAGCAGTCCCTTCCTAGCGGGAGGGGCTCACTACAATGAGCAGTTCTTC
TRBV7-2	-	TRBJ2-5	TRBD2	CASSPLAGNQETQYF	TGTGCCAGCAGTCCTCTAGCGGGGAACCAAGAGACCCAGTACTTC
TRBV14	-	TRBJ1-2	-	CASSPGSGVFYGYTF	TGTGCCAGCAGCCCCGGATCGGGGGTATTTTATGGCTACACCTTC
TRBV5-6	-	TRBJ2-2	TRBD1	CASSLKWTGVTGELFF	TGTGCCAGCAGCTTGAAGTGGACAGGGGTCACCGGGGAGCTGTTTTTT
TRBV5-6	-	TRBJ1-1	TRBD1	CASSFRGVNTEAFF	TGTGCCAGCAGCTTCAGGGGGGTTAACACTGAAGCTTTCTTT
TRBV6-6	-	TRBJ2-7	-	CASADQGYFYEQYF	TGTGCCAGCGCCGATCAGGGTTACTTCTACGAGCAGTACTTC
TRBV10-3	-	TRBJ1-6	-	CAIRGWEGSYNSPLHF	TGTGCCATCAGGGGATGGGAGGGATCCTATAATTCACCCCTCCACTTT
TRBV4-2	-	TRBJ2-1	-	CASSQVGLAEYNEQFF	TGTGCCAGCAGCCAAGTCGGGCTAGCAGAATACAATGAGCAGTTCTTC
TRBV6-5	-	TRBJ1-2	-	CASNPPGLLGGYTF	TGTGCCAGCAACCCCCCCGGACTCCTCGGAGGCTACACCTTC
TRBV18	once	TRBJ1-4	-	CASSPRTDVNEKLFF	TGTGCCAGCTCTCCACGGACAGACGTCAATGAAAAACTGTTTTTT
TRBV3-1/TRBV3-2	-	TRBJ1-6	-	CASSSQDSFYNSPLHF	TGTGCCAGCAGCTCCCAAGACAGCTTCTATAATTCACCCCTCCACTTT
TRBV5-6	-	TRBJ1-3	TRBD1	CASSSIPGTGGGNTIYF	TGTGCCAGCAGCTCCATACCCGGGACAGGGGGCGGAAACACCATATATTTT
TRBV18	-	TRBJ2-6	-	CASSPVPVLSGANVLTF	TGTGCCAGCTCACCAGTTCCGGTCCTCTCTGGGGCCAACGTCCTGACTTTC
TRBV2	-	TRBJ1-5	-	CASRGIQGPSNQPQHF	TGTGCCAGCAGAGGTATACAGGGTCCGAGCAATCAGCCCCAGCATTTT
TRBV6-2/TRBV6-3	few	TRBJ1-5	-	CASSSDRRQPQHF	TGTGCCAGCAGCTCCGACAGGAGACAGCCCCAGCATTTT
TRBV3-1/TRBV3-2	once	TRBJ1-2	TRBD1	CASSPSGTGPRGYTF	TGTGCCAGCAGCCCCTCCGGGACAGGGCCTCGAGGCTACACCTTC
TRBV6-6	-	TRBJ1-1	-	CASSNPAGTNTEAFF	TGTGCCAGCAGTAACCCAGCGGGGACGAACACTGAAGCTTTCTTT
TRBV10-3	-	TRBJ1-1	TRBD1	CAIRGQGMNTEAFF	TGTGCCATCAGGGGACAGGGCATGAACACTGAAGCTTTCTTT
TRBV14	-	TRBJ1-5	-	CASSQAYGGPQHF	TGTGCCAGCAGCCAAGCATACGGGGGGCCCCAGCATTTT
TRBV4-3	-	TRBJ2-5	-	CASSQDQADRETQYF	TGCGCCAGCAGCCAAGATCAAGCGGACCGGGAGACCCAGTACTTC
TRBV5-6	-	TRBJ2-7	TRBD2	CASSTPGLSAPQQYF	TGTGCCAGCAGCACACCGGGACTATCCGCCCCCCAGCAGTACTTC
TRBV24-1	once	TRBJ2-2	-	CATSDPGGRRGELFF	TGTGCCACCAGTGACCCCGGGGGTCGTAGGGGGGAGCTGTTTTTT
TRBV19	-	TRBJ1-5	-	CASSSVNGNQPQHF	TGTGCCAGTAGTTCGGTGAATGGCAATCAGCCCCAGCATTTT
TRBV19	-	TRBJ1-4	TRBD1	CASGQGRLFF	TGTGCCAGCGGACAGGGAAGACTGTTTTTT
TRBV6-2/TRBV6-3	-	TRBJ2-7	TRBD1	CASSGNRGSREQYF	TGTGCCAGCAGTGGGAACAGGGGGTCACGCGAGCAGTACTTC
TRBV6-7	few	TRBJ2-7	TRBD2	CASMGGLARDYEQYF	TGTGCCAGTATGGGGGGACTAGCGCGAGACTACGAGCAGTACTTC
TRBV10-3	few	TRBJ1-2	-	CAISEGGYGYTF	TGTGCCATCAGTGAGGGAGGTTATGGCTACACCTTC
TRBV28	-	TRBJ1-5	TRBD1	CASSYLRGDRGRSRGNQPQHF	TGTGCCAGCAGTTATCTCCGGGGGGACAGGGGGCGTTCTAGGGGCAATCAGCCCCAGCATTTT
TRBV11-3	-	TRBJ2-3	-	CASSLGASVSTDTQYF	TGTGCCAGCAGCTTAGGGGCTAGCGTGTCCACAGATACGCAGTATTTT
TRBV2	-	TRBJ1-1	-	CAGNREMNTEAFF	TGTGCCGGTAACAGGGAGATGAACACTGAAGCTTTCTTT
TRBV28	-	TRBJ1-5	TRBD1	CASSPYRGVQPQHF	TGTGCCAGCAGTCCTTACAGGGGGGTCCAGCCCCAGCATTTT
TRBV5-1	-	TRBJ2-7	-	CASSRDGSSYEQYF	TGCGCCAGCAGCAGGGACGGGAGCTCCTACGAGCAGTACTTC
TRBV14	once	TRBJ2-7	TRBD2	CASTVGGGPLYEQYF	TGTGCCAGCACTGTCGGGGGAGGGCCTCTTTACGAGCAGTACTTC
TRBV7-3	-	TRBJ2-2	TRBD1	CASSPDRVSGELFF	TGTGCCAGCAGCCCGGACAGGGTCTCCGGGGAGCTGTTTTTT
TRBV28	once	TRBJ1-1	-	CASNPGRNTEAFF	TGTGCCAGCAACCCAGGCAGGAACACTGAAGCTTTCTTT
TRBV5-4	once	TRBJ1-1	-	CASSFLGGPTEAFF	TGTGCCAGCAGCTTTTTAGGAGGGCCCACTGAAGCTTTCTTT
TRBV9	-	TRBJ1-2	TRBD1	CASSSGTGRGYTF	TGTGCCAGCAGCTCGGGGACAGGGCGGGGCTACACCTTC